This TCR beta chain was recovered during a study of regulatory T cells in long-lasting Graves disease. Study-wide points: Under persistent disease, TRBV28, TRBJ1-2 and TRBJ2-5 were used preferentially.

The table lists this clonotype with many counts. Its antigen is as yet unknown. In building TCR beta libraries, iRepertoire HTBI primers were used together with Arm-PCR of CDR3 regions. One entry per CDR3 protein, called by TCRdb with MiXCR from the multiplex PCR reads. The sample has about 530,000 distinct CDR3 sequences, about 16% seen once. As to time point: newly diagnosed GD, antithyroid drugs for less than 3 months. PBMC-derived RNA was used for the TCR library. This CDR3 contains 14 residues. Germline V CDR1 and CDR2: LGHDT, YNNKEL (reference sequence). The germline V and J ends were trimmed by 0 bases and 10 bases, with 15 bases remaining between them. Separately, the same data were catalogued under a study of T cells in Graves' hyperthyroidism and ophthalmopathy.

The TCR comes from a woman aged 40 to 65 with Graves disease. This chain joins TRBV3-1 and TRBJ1-1; a possible D gene is TRBD1 (5 bases). Sequenced here: peripheral blood mononuclear cells (PBMCs), sampled at new diagnosis, from a patient treated with antithyroid drugs. The DNA for the CDR3 is TGTGCCAGCAGCCAAGAGAGCGGGACTGCGGCAGCTTTCTTT. Encoded protein: CASSQESGTAAAFF.